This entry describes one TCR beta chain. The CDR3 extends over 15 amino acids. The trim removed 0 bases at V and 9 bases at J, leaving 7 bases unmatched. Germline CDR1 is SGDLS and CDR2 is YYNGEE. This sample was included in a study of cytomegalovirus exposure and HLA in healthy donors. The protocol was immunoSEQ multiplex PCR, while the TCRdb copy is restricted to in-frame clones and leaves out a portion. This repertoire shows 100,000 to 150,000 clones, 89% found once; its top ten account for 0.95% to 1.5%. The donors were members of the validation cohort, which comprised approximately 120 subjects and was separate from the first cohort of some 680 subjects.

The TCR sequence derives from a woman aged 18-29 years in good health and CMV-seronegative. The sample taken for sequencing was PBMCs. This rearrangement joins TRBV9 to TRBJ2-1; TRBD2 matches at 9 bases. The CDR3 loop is CASSVAGLATGEQFF. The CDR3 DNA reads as TGTGCCAGCAGCGTAGCAGGACTAGCGACCGGTGAGCAGTTCTTC.